This T cell receptor (beta chain) was found in a study of sequential checkpoint blockade in melanoma (dated by TCRdb to the late 2010s). For the study in its entirety: Using 1:1 randomization, the trial assigned patients either to first-line nivolumab followed by ipilimumab (arm A) or to ipilimumab followed by nivolumab (arm B). Maintenance nivolumab came after both trial sequences. The same lesion was the source of about 80% of the matched pre- and post-treatment tumor biopsy pairs. For about two dozen patients, matched tumor biopsies were obtained before treatment and at week 13, following single-agent nivolumab (arm A) or ipilimumab (arm B). TCRbeta immunosequencing was performed on DNA from roughly 91 pretreatment melanoma tumor samples.

Looking up the germline V gene yields CDR1 KGHSH and CDR2 LQKENI. From its cysteine to its phenylalanine, the CDR3 spans 14 amino acids. Left in the record is the CDR3 DNA by itself, 42 bases read in frame from the first base. Relative to germline, V is 1 base shorter and J is 7 bases shorter, with 13 bases between their ends. According to the study, the label for this sample's treatment or condition signals: randomized to nivolumab then ipilimumab (arm A) or the reverse (arm B). No trial patient had received prior DNA-damaging chemotherapy. The samples were obtained from melanoma patients enrolled in CheckMate 064, an open-label, randomized phase II trial testing sequential checkpoint blockade. Genomic DNA from formalin-fixed paraffin-embedded (FFPE) tissue samples served as the input for tumor TCR sequencing. As for this clone: Its antigen is still unknown. It has no much larger one-base neighbor in the sample; base qualities were not kept.

TCRbeta CDR3 regions were immunosequenced from genomic DNA with the immunoSEQ Assay. Before high-throughput sequencing, genomic DNA was amplified using bias-controlled multiplex PCR. Per the source publication's procedure: To quantify the absolute abundance of each unique TCRbeta CDR3 region, the sequences were collapsed and filtered. Clonality, defined as 1 minus Pielou's evenness, was calculated using productive rearrangements only. Tumor T-cell fraction was calculated by normalizing TCRbeta template counts to the amount of usable DNA, which was estimated from several housekeeping genes. A previously published method was used to identify clones with significantly greater frequencies in on-treatment samples than in baseline samples. TCRdb carries this immuneACCESS record with in-frame sequences only. Its versions omit some clonotypes, under half of them owing to an unresolved V gene in the studies checked, with the rest unexplained. V and J calls and clone size are copied from that table; D and trimming were computed from the DNA. This sample gives over 2,000 clones in total; 20% to 25% of them show up just once. The top ten constitute approximately 25% of the sample.

Overall study results and their limits: Achieving clinical benefit was about 30 times more likely for patients whose tumor T-cell fraction and clonality increased by week 13. Small sample sizes and reduced statistical power limited the within-arm analyses of tumor T-cell fraction. Validation of the response-prediction model combining TCR metrics and mutation burden is needed in larger, independent patient cohorts. Tumor T-cell fraction and clonality correlated with PD-L1 staining and CD8+ T-cell counts but not with mutational load. Among patients in arm A, the nivolumab-first arm, pretreatment tumor TIL clonality was associated with response (P = .04).

The receptor was isolated from a human donor with melanoma. This chain joins TRBV18 to TRBJ1-1; TRBD1 is perhaps the D gene, given 6 matching bases. The source was tumor tissue (inferred from file names), collected from a patient given nivolumab and ipilimumab in sequence. In nucleotide form, the sequence is TGTGCCAGCTCACCACTGGGAGGGGGGAATGAAGCTTTCTTT. It encodes CASSPLGGGNEAFF.